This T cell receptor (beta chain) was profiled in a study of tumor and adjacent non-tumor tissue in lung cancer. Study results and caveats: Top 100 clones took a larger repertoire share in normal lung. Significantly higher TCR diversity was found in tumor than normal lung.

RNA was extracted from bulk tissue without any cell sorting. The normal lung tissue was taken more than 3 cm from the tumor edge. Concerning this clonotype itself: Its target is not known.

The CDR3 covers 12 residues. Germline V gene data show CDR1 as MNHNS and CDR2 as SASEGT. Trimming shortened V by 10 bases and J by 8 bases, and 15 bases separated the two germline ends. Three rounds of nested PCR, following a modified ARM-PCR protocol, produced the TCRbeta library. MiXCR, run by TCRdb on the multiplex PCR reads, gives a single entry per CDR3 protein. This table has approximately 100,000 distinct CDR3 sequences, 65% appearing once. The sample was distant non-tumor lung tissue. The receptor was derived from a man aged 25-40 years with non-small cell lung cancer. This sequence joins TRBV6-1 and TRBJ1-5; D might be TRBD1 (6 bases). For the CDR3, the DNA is TGTGCCACCAAGGGGGGGGGCAAGCCCCAGCATTTT. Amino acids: CATKGGGKPQHF.